This T cell receptor (beta chain) was recorded in a study of OX40 agonist ivuxolimab in advanced cancers. Blood got drawn at baseline, again on cycle 4 day 1, and then on cycle 7 day 1. TCRdb's table, derived via immunoSEQ multiplex PCR, lists solely in-frame clones and lacks some. In the table there are 60,000 or so clones, 65% to 85% of which are singletons. Points on this clone: Its cognate antigen is unknown.

CDR1 SGHRS and CDR2 YFSETQ come from the germline V gene. The length of the CDR3 is 15 residues. The V end was cut by 0 bases, the J end by 5 bases, with 15 bases between. Notes on the study in general: Clonal expansion among partial responders at 0.1-3.0 mg/kg ranked near the lowest. Clonal expansion was seen in CD4+ and CD8+ blood T cells by week 6 at 0.1 to 3.0 mg/kg.

This receptor was identified in an adult with an advanced solid tumor such as melanoma, head and neck, liver or kidney cancer. This chain joins TRBV5-1 and TRBJ2-7, with a possible D match to TRBD2 (5 bases). This sample comprised CD4+ or CD8+ T cells sorted from blood, obtained in a trial of the OX40 agonist ivuxolimab. CDR3 in amino acids: CASSLERRARDEQYF. For the CDR3, the DNA is TGCGCCAGCAGCTTGGAACGACGGGCGCGGGACGAGCAGTACTTC.